This T cell receptor beta chain was identified in a study of cytomegalovirus exposure and HLA in healthy donors. Looking at the study overall: Out of about 410 genotyped donors, about 76% belonged to the Caucasian-associated ancestry cluster.

The V gene's germline CDR1 is SNHLY and CDR2 FYNNEI. V lost 5 bases to trimming and J lost 2 bases, with 15 bases between them. The CDR3 runs to 15 residues. Points from the study as a whole: Published work reported that the classifier diagnosed cytomegalovirus status with high specificity and sensitivity. One variant, a missense change in DCLRE1C, was linked in a later analysis to TCR beta V- and J-gene trimming.

Participants comprised healthy donors of bone marrow. This PCR relied on a set of 60 Vbeta primers and 13 Jbeta primers. Sequencing was performed with immunoSEQ multiplex PCR; in TCRdb, only in-frame clones are kept and a portion is missing. The sample has approximately 160,000 clones, about 76% seen once. Worth noting for this clone: Its antigen is unidentified.

The sample was PBMCs. This receptor was identified in a male donor in good health and CMV-seropositive. The chain employs TRBV2 and TRBJ2-5, with D tentatively TRBD1 (6 bases). This CDR3 reads CASSRIGQGQETQYF. The DNA for the CDR3 is TGTGCCAGCAGTCGAATCGGTCAGGGGCAAGAGACCCAGTACTTC.